One sample yielded the 13 T cell receptor beta chains listed below, sequenced in a study of CD4+ T cells in melanoma. Profiling relied on immunoSEQ multiplex PCR, and the TCRdb table lists in-frame clones only, not all of them. The data hold roughly 150,000 clones, with over 90% observed a single time. The receptors were gathered from a human donor with melanoma.

This clone appeared once. Other DNA variants within this sample encode the same CDR3. The rearrangement uses TRBV5-1 and TRBJ2-6; D may be TRBD2 (5 bases). The germline V gene encodes CDR1 SGHRS and CDR2 YFSETQ. The germline V and J ends were trimmed by 0 bases and 2 bases, with 6 bases remaining between them. The CDR3 extends over 15 amino acids. DNA for the CDR3: TGCGCCAGCAGCTTGGGCGGGCCTGGGGCCAACGTCCTGACTTTC. Its protein is CASSLGGPGANVLTF.

The chain has TRBV7-2 and TRBJ2-5, with 9 bases matching TRBD2. Unmatched junction bases numbered 9, after V lost 4 bases and J lost 6 bases. The CDR3 spans 15 residues. The germline V gene has CDR1 SGHTA and CDR2 FQGNSA. The CDR3: CASSSKGGGAKTQYF. The CDR3 nucleotides are TGTGCCAGCAGCTCCAAGGGCGGGGGGGCGAAGACCCAGTACTTC.

This chain links TRBV9 with TRBJ2-3; 10 bases are shared with TRBD2. V lost 4 bases to trimming and J lost 0 bases; unmatched junction nucleotides: 11. Germline CDR1 reads SGDLS; CDR2 reads YYNGEE. The CDR3 contains 18 residues. The CDR3 DNA follows: TGTGCCAGCAGCACAGGACTAGCGGCGACTACTAGCACAGATACGCAGTATTTT. It translates to CASSTGLAATTSTDTQYF.

This chain connects TRBV2 to TRBJ2-5; no reliable D call. CDR1 and CDR2 (germline): SNHLY, FYNNEI. The germline V and J ends were trimmed by 3 bases and 5 bases, with 4 bases remaining between them. This CDR3 is 11 amino acids long. DNA for the CDR3: TGTGCCAGCAGTGAGACGGAGACCCAGTACTTC. Translating it yields CASSETETQYF.

CDR3: CASSSDRAGNTIYF. CDR3 DNA sequence: TGTGCCAGCAGCTCGGACAGGGCTGGAAACACCATATATTTT. The chain combines TRBV7-6 with TRBJ1-3; 8 bases are shared with TRBD1. J gave up 2 bases and V 4 bases, and 1 base lay outside the gene matches. The germline gives CDR1 SGHVS, CDR2 FNYEAQ. CDR3 size: 14 residues. The variable domain in full, with the rest retrieved from reference TRBV7-6 and TRBJ1-3, is GAGVSQSPRYKVTKRGQDVALRCDPISGHVSLYWYRQALGQGPEFLTYFNYEAQQDKSGLPNDRFSAERPEGSISTLTIQRTEQRDSAMYRCASSSDRAGNTIYFGEGSWLTVV.

V usage is TRBV7-2 and J usage is TRBJ1-2, with D perhaps TRBD1 (6 bases). The CDR3 sequence is 15 residues long. Germline loops: CDR1 SGHTA, CDR2 FQGNSA. Trimming stripped 8 bases from V and 7 bases from J, with 23 bases between. For the CDR3, the DNA is TGTGCCAGCTCGTTACAGGGACCGACTTTGGGTGGCTACACCTTC. As protein: CASSLQGPTLGGYTF.

This clone was observed once. This chain joins TRBV7-6 and TRBJ2-3; no clear D gene. The CDR3 has 15 amino acids. Germline values: CDR1 SGHVS, CDR2 FNYEAQ. The V end lost 2 bases, the J end lost 0 bases, and 9 bases lay between the germline ends. CDR3 in DNA: TGTGCCAGCAGCTTAACCCCTGCCAGCACAGATACGCAGTATTTT. It encodes CASSLTPASTDTQYF.

The chain couples TRBV27 to TRBJ1-1; no definite D call. Per the germline V gene, CDR1 is MNHEY and CDR2 is SMNVEV (reference sequence). V was clipped by 7 bases and J by 1 base, with 13 bases between them. The CDR3 is 14 amino acids. The CDR3 DNA follows: TGTGCCAGCATCGGCTACGCGAAGAACACTGAAGCTTTCTTT. Translating gives CASIGYAKNTEAFF.

The chain recombines TRBV27 with TRBJ2-3, with D perhaps TRBD1 or TRBD2 (5 bases each). The germline V gene has CDR1 MNHEY and CDR2 SMNVEV (reference sequence). The V gene lost 6 bases and the J gene lost 5 bases, with 15 bases spanning the gap. CDR3 size: 14 residues. Written as DNA, the CDR3 is TGTGCCAGCAGGGGACCCTCGTTCGTAGATACGCAGTATTTT. Amino acids: CASRGPSFVDTQYF.

The V gene is TRBV5-1, the J gene TRBJ1-6; no firm D call. The CDR3 is made up of 14 amino acids. The V gene's germline CDR1 is SGHRS and CDR2 YFSETQ. V shed 4 bases and J shed 8 bases, with 13 bases lying between them. CDR3 residues: CASSHTALDSPLHF. The CDR3 DNA is TGCGCCAGCAGCCACACAGCTTTGGATTCACCCCTCCACTTT.

J is TRBJ2-1 and V is TRBV29-1; 7 nucleotides line up with TRBD1. CDR3 length: 14 residues. The germline V gene encodes CDR1 SQVTM and CDR2 ANQGSEA. Trimming cost V 7 bases and J 5 bases; bases outside gene matches: 11. The CDR3 sequence: CSASTGNLNNEQFF. The CDR3 DNA reads TGCAGCGCCTCGACAGGGAACCTAAACAATGAGCAGTTCTTC.

The chain couples TRBV30 to TRBJ2-5, with no clear D. The J call could be wrong; TRBJ2-7 is a better fit for the DNA end. The CDR3 has 12 amino acids. CDR1 is GTSNPN and CDR2 is SVGIG in the germline V gene (reference sequence). CDR3 nucleotides: TGTGCCTGGAATACGGGTGTCCACGAGCAGTACTTC. It encodes CAWNTGVHEQYF.

This sequence joins TRBV6-6 and TRBJ1-2; a weak D match, TRBD1 (5 bases). Trimming stripped 10 bases from V and 8 bases from J, with 17 bases between. CDR3 length equals 12 residues. Germline V CDR1 and CDR2: MNHNY, SVGAGI (reference sequence). CDR3 nucleotides: TGTGCCACCTCTGGGGCCAGCAGGGGCTACACCTTC. Translation gives CATSGASRGYTF.